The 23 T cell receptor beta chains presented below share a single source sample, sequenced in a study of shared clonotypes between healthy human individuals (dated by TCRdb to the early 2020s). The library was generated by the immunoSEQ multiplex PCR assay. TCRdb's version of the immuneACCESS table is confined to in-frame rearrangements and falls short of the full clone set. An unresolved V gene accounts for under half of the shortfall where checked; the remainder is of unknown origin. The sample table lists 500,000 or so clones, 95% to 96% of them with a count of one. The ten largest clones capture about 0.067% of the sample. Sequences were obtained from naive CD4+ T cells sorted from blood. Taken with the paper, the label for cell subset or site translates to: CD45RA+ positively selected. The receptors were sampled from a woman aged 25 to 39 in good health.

CDR3 nucleotide sequence: TGTGCCAGCAGCGTAGACCAGGGAACCCCCCACGAGCAGTACTTC. It codes for CASSVDQGTPHEQYF. The V gene is TRBV9, the J gene TRBJ2-7; maybe TRBD1 (5 bases). The CDR3 has 15 amino acids. The germline V gene encodes CDR1 SGDLS and CDR2 YYNGEE. Trimming removed 0 bases at V and 5 bases at J, with 15 bases between.

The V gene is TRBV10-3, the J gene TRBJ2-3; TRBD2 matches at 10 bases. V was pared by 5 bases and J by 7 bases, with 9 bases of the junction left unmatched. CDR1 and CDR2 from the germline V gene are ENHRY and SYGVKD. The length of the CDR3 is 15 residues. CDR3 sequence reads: CAISTSGTRTYTQYF. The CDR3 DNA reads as TGTGCCATCAGTACTAGCGGGACTCGAACATATACGCAGTATTTT.

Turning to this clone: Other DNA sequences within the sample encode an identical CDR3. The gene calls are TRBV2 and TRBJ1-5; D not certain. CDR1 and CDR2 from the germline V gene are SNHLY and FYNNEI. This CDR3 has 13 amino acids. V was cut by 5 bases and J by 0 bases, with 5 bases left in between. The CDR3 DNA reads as TGTGCCAGCAGTTGGGATAGCAATCAGCCCCAGCATTTT. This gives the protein CASSWDSNQPQHF.

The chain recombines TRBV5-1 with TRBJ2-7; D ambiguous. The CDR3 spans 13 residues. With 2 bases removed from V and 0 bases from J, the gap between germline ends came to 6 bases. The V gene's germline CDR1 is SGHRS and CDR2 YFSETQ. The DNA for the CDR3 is TGCGCCAGCAGCTTCCCGTCCTCCTACGAGCAGTACTTC. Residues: CASSFPSSYEQYF.

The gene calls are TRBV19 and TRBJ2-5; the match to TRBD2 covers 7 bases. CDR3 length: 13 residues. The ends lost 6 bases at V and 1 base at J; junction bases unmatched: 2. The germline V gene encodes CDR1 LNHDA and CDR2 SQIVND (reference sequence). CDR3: CASSPSGQETQYF. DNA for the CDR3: TGTGCCAGTAGCCCTAGCGGCCAAGAGACCCAGTACTTC.

In nucleotides, the CDR3 is TGTGCCAGCAGCCTGGGACACTTAAACACTGAAGCTTTCTTT. Translation: CASSLGHLNTEAFF. The V call is TRBV11-3, the J call TRBJ1-1; D is possibly TRBD1 (6 bases). The CDR3 contains 14 residues. Trimming pared 5 bases from V and 2 bases from J, leaving 12 bases between. CDR1 is SGHNT and CDR2 is YENEEA in the germline V gene. Looking up the rest from reference TRBV11-3 and TRBJ1-1 gives the full variable domain: EAGVVQSPRYKIIEKKQPVAFWCNPISGHNTLYWYLQNLGQGPELLIRYENEEAVDDSQLPKDRFSAERLKGVDSTLKIQPAELGDSAVYLCASSLGHLNTEAFFGQGTRLTVV.

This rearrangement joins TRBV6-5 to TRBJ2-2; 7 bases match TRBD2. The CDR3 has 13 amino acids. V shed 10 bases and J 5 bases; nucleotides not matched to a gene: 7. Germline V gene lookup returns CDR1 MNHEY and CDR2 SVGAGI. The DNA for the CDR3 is TGTGCCATCCGCGGGAGTGGGACCGGGGAGCTGTTTTTT. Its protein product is CAIRGSGTGELFF.

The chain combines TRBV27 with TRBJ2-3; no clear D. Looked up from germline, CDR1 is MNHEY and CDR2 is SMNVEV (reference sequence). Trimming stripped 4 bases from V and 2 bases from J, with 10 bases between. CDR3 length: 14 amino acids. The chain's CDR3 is CASSSLPYTDTQYF. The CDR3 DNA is TGTGCCAGCAGTTCGCTCCCCTACACAGATACGCAGTATTTT.

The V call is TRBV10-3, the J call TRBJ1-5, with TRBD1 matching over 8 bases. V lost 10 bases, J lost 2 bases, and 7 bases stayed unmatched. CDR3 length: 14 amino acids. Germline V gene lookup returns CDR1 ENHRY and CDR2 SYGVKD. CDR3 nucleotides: TGTGCCACCTTGGACAGGGATGGCAATCAGCCCCAGCATTTT. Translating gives CATLDRDGNQPQHF.

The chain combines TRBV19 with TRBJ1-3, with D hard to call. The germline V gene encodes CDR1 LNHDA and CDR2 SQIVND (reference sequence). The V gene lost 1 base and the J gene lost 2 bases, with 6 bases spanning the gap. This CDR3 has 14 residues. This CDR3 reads CASSIGRTGNTIYF. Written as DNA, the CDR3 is TGTGCCAGTAGTATAGGCCGGACTGGAAACACCATATATTTT.

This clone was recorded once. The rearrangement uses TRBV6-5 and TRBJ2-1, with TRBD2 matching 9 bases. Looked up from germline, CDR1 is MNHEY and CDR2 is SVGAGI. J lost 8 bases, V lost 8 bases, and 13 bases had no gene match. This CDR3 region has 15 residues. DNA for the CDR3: TGTGCCAGCGGGAAGGGGCGGGAGGGGAGCTATGAGCAGTTCTTC. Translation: CASGKGREGSYEQFF.

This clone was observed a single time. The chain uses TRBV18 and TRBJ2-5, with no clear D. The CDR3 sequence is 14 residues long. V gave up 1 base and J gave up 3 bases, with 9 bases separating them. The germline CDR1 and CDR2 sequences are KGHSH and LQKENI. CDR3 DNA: TGTGCCAGCTCACCACGGTCAGTAGAAGAGACCCAGTACTTC. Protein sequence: CASSPRSVEETQYF.

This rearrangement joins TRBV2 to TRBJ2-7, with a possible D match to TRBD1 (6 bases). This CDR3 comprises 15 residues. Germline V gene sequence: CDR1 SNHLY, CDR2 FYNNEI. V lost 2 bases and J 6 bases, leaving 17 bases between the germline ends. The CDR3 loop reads CASSEMGAVLVEQYF. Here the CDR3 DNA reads TGTGCCAGCAGTGAAATGGGGGCAGTCCTGGTCGAGCAGTACTTC.

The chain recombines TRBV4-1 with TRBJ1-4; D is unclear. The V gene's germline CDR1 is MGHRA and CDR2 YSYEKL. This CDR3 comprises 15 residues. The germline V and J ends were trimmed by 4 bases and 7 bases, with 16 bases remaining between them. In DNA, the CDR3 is TGCGCCAGCAGCCCCCGGGAGAGAGGAGGTGAAAAACTGTTTTTT. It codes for CASSPRERGGEKLFF.

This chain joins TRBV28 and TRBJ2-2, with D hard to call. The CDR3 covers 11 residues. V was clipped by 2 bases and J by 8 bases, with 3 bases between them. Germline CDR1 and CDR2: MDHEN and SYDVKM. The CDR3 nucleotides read TGTGCCAGCAGTTTACCAGGGGAGCTGTTTTTT. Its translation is CASSLPGELFF. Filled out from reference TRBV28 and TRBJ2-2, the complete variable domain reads DVKVTQSSRYLVKRTGEKVFLECVQDMDHENMFWYRQDPGLGLRLIYFSYDVKMKEKGDIPEGYSVSREKKERFSLILESASTNQTSMYLCASSLPGELFFGEGSRLTVL.

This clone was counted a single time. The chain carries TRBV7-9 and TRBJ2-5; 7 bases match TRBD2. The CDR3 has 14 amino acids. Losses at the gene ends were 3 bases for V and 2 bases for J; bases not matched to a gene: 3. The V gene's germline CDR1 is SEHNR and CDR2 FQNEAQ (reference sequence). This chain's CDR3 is CASSFELAQETQYF. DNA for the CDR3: TGTGCCAGCAGCTTTGAACTAGCGCAAGAGACCCAGTACTTC. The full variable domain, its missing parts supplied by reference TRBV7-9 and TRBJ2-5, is DTGVSQNPRHKITKRGQNVTFRCDPISEHNRLYWYRQTLGQGPEFLTYFQNEAQLEKSRLLSDRFSAERPKGSFSTLEIQRTEQGDSAMYLCASSFELAQETQYFGPGTRLLVL.

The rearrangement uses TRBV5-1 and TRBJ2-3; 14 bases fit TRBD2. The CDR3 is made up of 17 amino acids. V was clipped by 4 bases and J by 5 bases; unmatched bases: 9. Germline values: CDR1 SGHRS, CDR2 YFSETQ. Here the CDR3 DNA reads TGCGCCAGCAGCCTCGGGACTAGCGGGAGTTCTGGAGATACGCAGTATTTT. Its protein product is CASSLGTSGSSGDTQYF.

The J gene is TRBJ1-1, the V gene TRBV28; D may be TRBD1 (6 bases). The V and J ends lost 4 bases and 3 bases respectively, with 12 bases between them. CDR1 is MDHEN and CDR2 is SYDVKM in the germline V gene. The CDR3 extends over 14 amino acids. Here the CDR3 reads CASSSGQMYTEAFF. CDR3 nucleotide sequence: TGTGCCAGCAGTTCCGGACAGATGTACACTGAAGCTTTCTTT. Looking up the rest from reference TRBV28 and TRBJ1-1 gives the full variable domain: DVKVTQSSRYLVKRTGEKVFLECVQDMDHENMFWYRQDPGLGLRLIYFSYDVKMKEKGDIPEGYSVSREKKERFSLILESASTNQTSMYLCASSSGQMYTEAFFGQGTRLTVV.

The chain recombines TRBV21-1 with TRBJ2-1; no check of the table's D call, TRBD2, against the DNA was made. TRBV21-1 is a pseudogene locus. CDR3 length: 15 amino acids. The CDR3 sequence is CASRRLAGGGNEQFF. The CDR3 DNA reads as TGTGCCAGCAGGAGACTAGCGGGAGGAGGGAATGAGCAGTTCTTC.

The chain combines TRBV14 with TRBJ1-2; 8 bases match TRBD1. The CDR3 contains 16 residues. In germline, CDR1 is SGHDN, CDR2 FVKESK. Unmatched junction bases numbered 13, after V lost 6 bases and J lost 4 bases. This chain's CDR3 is CASSQKDRAPIYGYTF. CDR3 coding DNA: TGTGCCAGCAGTCAAAAGGACAGGGCCCCCATCTATGGCTACACCTTC.

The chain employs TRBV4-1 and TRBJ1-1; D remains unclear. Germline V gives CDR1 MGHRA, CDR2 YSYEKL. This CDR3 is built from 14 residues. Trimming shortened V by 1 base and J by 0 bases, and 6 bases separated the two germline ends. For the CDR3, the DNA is TGCGCCAGCAGCCAAGGTACCGTGAACACTGAAGCTTTCTTT. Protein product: CASSQGTVNTEAFF.

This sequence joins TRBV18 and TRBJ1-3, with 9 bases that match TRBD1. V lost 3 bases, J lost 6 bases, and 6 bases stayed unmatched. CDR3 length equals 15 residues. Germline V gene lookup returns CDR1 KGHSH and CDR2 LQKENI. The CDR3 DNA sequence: TGTGCCAGCTCACCCGCTACAGGGGGCGAAAACACCATATATTTT. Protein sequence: CASSPATGGENTIYF. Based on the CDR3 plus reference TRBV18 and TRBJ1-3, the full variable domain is NAGVMQNPRHLVRRRGQEARLRCSPMKGHSHVYWYRQLPEEGLKFMVYLQKENIIDESGMPKERFSAEFPKEGPSILRIQQVVRGDSAAYFCASSPATGGENTIYFGEGSWLTVV.

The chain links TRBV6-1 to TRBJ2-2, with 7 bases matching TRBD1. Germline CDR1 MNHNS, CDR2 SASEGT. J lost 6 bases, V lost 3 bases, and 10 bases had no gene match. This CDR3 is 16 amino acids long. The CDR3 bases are TGTGCCAGCAGTGATGACAGGGTTTTGGGCGCCGGGGAGCTGTTTTTT. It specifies CASSDDRVLGAGELFF.